The 4 T cell receptor beta chains listed next were all sequenced from one sample in a study of technical replicates of blood from a handful of donors. Clones were sequenced by immunoSEQ multiplex PCR, and TCRdb holds only the in-frame ones, with some missing. The sample holds about 73,000 clones, around 93% seen once. Sequenced material: T cells isolated from PBMCs. All receptors derive from a human donor in good health.

The chain carries TRBV29-1 and TRBJ2-7; 10 positions agree with TRBD2. CDR3 length: 16 amino acids. After removal of 4 bases from V and 6 bases from J, the junction contained 15 bases not matched to a gene. Germline CDR1 and CDR2: SQVTM and ANQGSEA. As DNA, the CDR3 is TGCAGCGTTGTATCGCTAGCGGGAGCTGGCCTCGGCGAGCAGTACTTC. Translation: CSVVSLAGAGLGEQYF.

The chain combines TRBV11-1 with TRBJ1-1, with TRBD1 matching over 9 bases. After removal of 5 bases from V and 4 bases from J, the junction contained 14 bases not matched to a gene. CDR3 length: 17 residues. Germline V lookup: CDR1 SGHAT, CDR2 FQDESV (reference sequence). The DNA of the CDR3 is TGTGCCAGCAGCCAATTCCCCAGGACAGGGGCTTTCACTGAAGCTTTCTTT. Its translation is CASSQFPRTGAFTEAFF.

The chain joins TRBV9 to TRBJ2-7; a possible D gene is TRBD1 (5 bases). The CDR3 sequence is 14 residues long. CDR1 is SGDLS, CDR2 YYNGEE, per germline. V lost 8 bases to trimming and J lost 0 bases, with 15 bases between them. The CDR3 coding sequence is TGTGCCAGTGGGGCAGGGCTCGGCTCCTACGAGCAGTACTTC. Translated: CASGAGLGSYEQYF.

J is TRBJ1-1 and V is TRBV19; 8 bases match TRBD1. J was trimmed by 0 bases and V by 6 bases; bases with no gene match: 3. Germline CDR1 LNHDA, CDR2 SQIVND (reference sequence). This CDR3 is 14 amino acids long. The CDR3 coding sequence is TGTGCCAGTAGACTGACAGGGGTGAACACTGAAGCTTTCTTT. Amino acid sequence: CASRLTGVNTEAFF.